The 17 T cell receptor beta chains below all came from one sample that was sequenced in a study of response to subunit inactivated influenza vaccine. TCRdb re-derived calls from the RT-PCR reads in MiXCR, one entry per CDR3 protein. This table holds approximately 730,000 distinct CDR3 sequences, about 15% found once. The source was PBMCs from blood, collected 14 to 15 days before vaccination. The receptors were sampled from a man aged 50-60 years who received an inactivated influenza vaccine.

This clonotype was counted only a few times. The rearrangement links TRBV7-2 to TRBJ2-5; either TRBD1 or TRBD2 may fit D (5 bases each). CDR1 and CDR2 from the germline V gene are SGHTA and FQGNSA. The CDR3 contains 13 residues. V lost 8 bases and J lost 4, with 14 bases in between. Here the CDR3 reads CASGPGTGETQYF. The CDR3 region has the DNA TGTGCCAGCGGGCCAGGGACCGGAGAGACCCAGTACTTC.

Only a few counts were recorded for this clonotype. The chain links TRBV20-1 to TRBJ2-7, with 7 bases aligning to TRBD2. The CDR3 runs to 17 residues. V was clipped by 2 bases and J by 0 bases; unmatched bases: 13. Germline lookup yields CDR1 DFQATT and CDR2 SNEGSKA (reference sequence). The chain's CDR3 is CSARFFRLADGSYEQYF. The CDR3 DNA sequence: TGCAGTGCTAGATTTTTTCGGCTAGCGGACGGCTCCTACGAGCAGTACTTC.

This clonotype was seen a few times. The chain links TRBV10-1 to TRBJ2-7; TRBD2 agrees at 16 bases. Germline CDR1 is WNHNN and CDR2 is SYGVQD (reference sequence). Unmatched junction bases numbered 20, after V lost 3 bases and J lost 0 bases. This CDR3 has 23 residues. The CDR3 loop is CASSDFFGSLSGTSGGASYEQYF. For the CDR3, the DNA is TGCGCCAGCAGTGATTTTTTCGGAAGTCTCTCCGGGACTAGCGGGGGGGCCTCCTACGAGCAGTACTTC.

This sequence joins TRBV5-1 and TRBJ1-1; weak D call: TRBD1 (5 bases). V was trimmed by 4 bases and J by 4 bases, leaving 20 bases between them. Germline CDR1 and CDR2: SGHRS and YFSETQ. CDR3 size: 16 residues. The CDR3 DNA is TGCGCCAGCAGCCCGCGTCCCCAAACGGGGGGCACTGAAGCTTTCTTT. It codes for CASSPRPQTGGTEAFF.

The CDR3 coding sequence is TGTGCCAGCAGAAATACAGGGACCCAAGAGACCCAGTACTTC. Encoded protein: CASRNTGTQETQYF. The rearrangement uses TRBV7-9 and TRBJ2-5, with D maybe TRBD1 (6 bases). V shed 6 bases and J shed 1 base, with 12 bases lying between them. CDR3 length: 14 residues. CDR1 and CDR2 (germline): SEHNR, FQNEAQ (reference sequence).

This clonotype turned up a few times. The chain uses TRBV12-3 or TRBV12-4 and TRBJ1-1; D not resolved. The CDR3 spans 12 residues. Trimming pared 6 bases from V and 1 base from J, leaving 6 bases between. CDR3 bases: TGTGCCAGCAGGTACACGAACACTGAAGCTTTCTTT. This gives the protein CASRYTNTEAFF.

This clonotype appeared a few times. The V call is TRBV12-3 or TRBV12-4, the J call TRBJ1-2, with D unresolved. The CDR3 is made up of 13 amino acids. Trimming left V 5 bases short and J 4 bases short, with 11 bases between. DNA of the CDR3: TGTGCCAGCAGTCCAGCCGAAGCCTATGGCTACACCTTC. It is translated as CASSPAEAYGYTF.

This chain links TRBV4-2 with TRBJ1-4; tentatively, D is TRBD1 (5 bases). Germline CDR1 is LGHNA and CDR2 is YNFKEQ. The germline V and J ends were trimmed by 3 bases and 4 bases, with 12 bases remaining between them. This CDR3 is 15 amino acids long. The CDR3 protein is CASSQGELRNEKLFF. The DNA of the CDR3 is TGTGCCAGCAGCCAGGGGGAGCTTCGTAATGAAAAACTGTTTTTT.

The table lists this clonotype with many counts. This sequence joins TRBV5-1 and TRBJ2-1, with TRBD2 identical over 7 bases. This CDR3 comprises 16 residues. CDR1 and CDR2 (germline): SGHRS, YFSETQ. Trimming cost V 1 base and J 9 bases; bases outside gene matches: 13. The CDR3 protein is CASSLTGPTQRGEQFF. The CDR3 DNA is TGCGCCAGCAGCTTGACGGGACCGACCCAGCGGGGTGAGCAGTTCTTC.

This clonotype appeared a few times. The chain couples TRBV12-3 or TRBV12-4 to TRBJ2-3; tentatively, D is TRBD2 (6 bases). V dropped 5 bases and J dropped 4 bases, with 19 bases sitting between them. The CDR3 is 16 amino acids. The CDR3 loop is CASSQLASGIPDTQYF. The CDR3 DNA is TGTGCCAGCAGTCAACTAGCTAGTGGTATCCCAGATACGCAGTATTTT.

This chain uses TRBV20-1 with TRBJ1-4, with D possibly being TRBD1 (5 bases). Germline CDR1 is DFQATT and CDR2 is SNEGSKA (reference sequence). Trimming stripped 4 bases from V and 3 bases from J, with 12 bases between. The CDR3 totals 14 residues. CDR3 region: CSATRDGSNEKLFF. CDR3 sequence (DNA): TGCAGTGCTACGCGGGACGGGTCTAATGAAAAACTGTTTTTT.

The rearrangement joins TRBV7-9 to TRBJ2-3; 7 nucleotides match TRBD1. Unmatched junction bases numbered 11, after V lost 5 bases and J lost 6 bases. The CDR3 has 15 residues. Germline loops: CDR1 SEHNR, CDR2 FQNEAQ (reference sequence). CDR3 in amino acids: CASSPRPTGLDTQYF. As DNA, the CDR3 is TGTGCCAGCAGCCCCCGACCGACAGGGTTGGATACGCAGTATTTT.

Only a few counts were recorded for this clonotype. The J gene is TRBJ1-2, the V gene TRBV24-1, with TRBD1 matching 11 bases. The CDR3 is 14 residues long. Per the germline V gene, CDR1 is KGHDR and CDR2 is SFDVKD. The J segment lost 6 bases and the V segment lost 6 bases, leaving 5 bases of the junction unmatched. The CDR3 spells CATSRTGGADGYTF. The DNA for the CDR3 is TGTGCCACCAGTAGGACAGGGGGCGCGGATGGCTACACCTTC.

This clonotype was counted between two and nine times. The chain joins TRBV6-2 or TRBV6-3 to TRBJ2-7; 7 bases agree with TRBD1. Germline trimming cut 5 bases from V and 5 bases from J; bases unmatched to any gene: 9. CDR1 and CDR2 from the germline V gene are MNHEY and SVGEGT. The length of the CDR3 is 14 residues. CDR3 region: CASSRIDRVHEQYF. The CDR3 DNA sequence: TGTGCCAGCAGTAGGATCGACAGGGTCCACGAGCAGTACTTC.

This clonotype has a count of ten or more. CDR3 region: CASSFFRGDPRDTQYF. The CDR3 bases are TGTGCCAGCAGTTTCTTTCGCGGGGACCCACGGGACACGCAGTATTTT. The V and J genes are TRBV12-3 or TRBV12-4 and TRBJ2-3, with D possibly TRBD2 on 6 matching bases. The CDR3 has 16 amino acids. V was cut by 3 bases and J by 9 bases, with 22 bases left in between.

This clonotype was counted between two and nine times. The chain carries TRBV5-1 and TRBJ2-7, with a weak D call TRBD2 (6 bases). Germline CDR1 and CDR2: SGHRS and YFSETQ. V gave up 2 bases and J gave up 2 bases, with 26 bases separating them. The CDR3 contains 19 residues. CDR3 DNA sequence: TGCGCCAGCAGCTTACGCACAGCCGCTAGTGGAGGGATTGCCTACGAGCAGTACTTC. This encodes CASSLRTAASGGIAYEQYF.

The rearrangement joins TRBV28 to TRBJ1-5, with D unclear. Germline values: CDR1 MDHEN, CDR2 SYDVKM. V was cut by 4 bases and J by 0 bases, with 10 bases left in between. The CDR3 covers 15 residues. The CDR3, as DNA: TGTGCCAGCAGTTCCTATTTATATAGCAATCAGCCCCAGCATTTT. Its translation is CASSSYLYSNQPQHF.